This is a list of T cell receptor beta chains from one sample in a study of blood T cell repertoires in COVID-19. Data came from immunoSEQ multiplex PCR; TCRdb stores just in-frame clones and leaves some out. The data contain 200,000 to 250,000 clones, approximately 83% of them singletons. Sequenced material: peripheral blood. All receptors derive from a woman in her twenties or thirties who had recovered from COVID-19. Each CDR3 is given with its conserved first and last residue. The order of the fields is J gene, clone size, V gene, D gene, CDR3 DNA, CDR3 protein. D genes are given only for firm matches. Clone size is shown for a subset of rows, as once, few, many or a class of expanded clone.

J: TRBJ2-5
size: NA
V: TRBV6-5
D: NA
DNA: TGTGCCAGCAGGTCGTTATTGGAGACCCAGTACTTC
CDR3: CASRSLLETQYF

J: TRBJ1-4
size: NA
V: TRBV9
D: NA
DNA: TGTGCCAGCAGCCAACTGAATGAAAAACTGTTTTTT
CDR3: CASSQLNEKLFF

J: TRBJ2-3
size: NA
V: TRBV11-1
D: TRBD2
DNA: TGTGCCAGCAGCCCCTCCCTAGCGGGGGTCGGGGATACGCAGTATTTT
CDR3: CASSPSLAGVGDTQYF

J: TRBJ2-3
size: NA
V: TRBV12-5
D: TRBD2
DNA: TGTGCTAGTGCCCCATTAGCGGGGGGGCCTGGTACGCAGTATTTT
CDR3: CASAPLAGGPGTQYF

J: TRBJ2-2
size: NA
V: TRBV6-1
D: NA
DNA: TGTGCCAGCAGTGAACCTCCAGGGGTGACCGGGGAGCTGTTTTTT
CDR3: CASSEPPGVTGELFF

J: TRBJ2-1
size: NA
V: TRBV2
D: NA
DNA: TGTGCCAGCAGTGAATTTGTCGGTTACAATGAGCAGTTCTTC
CDR3: CASSEFVGYNEQFF

J: TRBJ1-6
size: NA
V: TRBV2
D: NA
DNA: TGTGCCAGCAGATCCCAATATAATTCACCCCTCCACTTT
CDR3: CASRSQYNSPLHF

J: TRBJ1-1
size: NA
V: TRBV4-3
D: NA
DNA: TGCGCCAGCAGCCAAGTGGGCCCGAACACTGAAGCTTTCTTT
CDR3: CASSQVGPNTEAFF

J: TRBJ2-7
size: NA
V: TRBV5-4
D: TRBD2
DNA: TGTGCCAGCAGCAGCGGGACTAGCGGGGGGGCCGGTTACGAGCAGTACTTC
CDR3: CASSSGTSGGAGYEQYF

J: TRBJ2-7
size: NA
V: TRBV9
D: TRBD2
DNA: TGTGCCAGCAGCCCACGAGGGGAAGCGGGGAACGAGCAGTACTTC
CDR3: CASSPRGEAGNEQYF

J: TRBJ2-7
size: NA
V: TRBV6-2/TRBV6-3
D: NA
DNA: TGTGCCAGCAGTTACTCGGCGGCCAGACCCTACGAGCAGTACTTC
CDR3: CASSYSAARPYEQYF

J: TRBJ2-7
size: NA
V: TRBV5-1
D: TRBD2
DNA: TGCGCCAGCAGCCCAAACACCGGGACTAGCGGGTACGAGCAGTACTTC
CDR3: CASSPNTGTSGYEQYF

J: TRBJ2-1
size: NA
V: TRBV27
D: TRBD1
DNA: TGTGCCAGCAGTTTAAGAGCAGGGGGAGTCGATGAGCAGTTCTTC
CDR3: CASSLRAGGVDEQFF

J: TRBJ1-6
size: NA
V: TRBV27
D: TRBD1
DNA: TGTGCCAGCAGTCCATGGACAGGACGGGGATATAATTCACCCCTCCACTTT
CDR3: CASSPWTGRGYNSPLHF

J: TRBJ1-4
size: NA
V: TRBV7-6
D: TRBD1
DNA: TGTGCCAGCAGCTTAGATTTACCGGGACAGGGAGGTGAAAAACTGTTTTTT
CDR3: CASSLDLPGQGGEKLFF

J: TRBJ2-1
size: NA
V: TRBV6-2/TRBV6-3
D: NA
DNA: TGTGCCAGCAGTCCCGGGTCGTCGGAGCAGTTCTTC
CDR3: CASSPGSSEQFF

J: TRBJ2-7
size: NA
V: TRBV7-9
D: TRBD1
DNA: TGTGCCAGCACCTTTAGGGACAGGGTCGAATACGAGCAGTACTTC
CDR3: CASTFRDRVEYEQYF

J: TRBJ2-2
size: NA
V: TRBV5-1
D: NA
DNA: TGCGCCAGCTTTACGAACACCGGGGAGCTGTTTTTT
CDR3: CASFTNTGELFF

J: TRBJ2-7
size: once
V: TRBV5-6
D: NA
DNA: TGTGCCAGCAGCTTGGACCGCAGCTCCTACGAGCAGTACTTC
CDR3: CASSLDRSSYEQYF

J: TRBJ1-2
size: once
V: TRBV19
D: NA
DNA: TGTGCCAGTAGTATTTTCGGGGCTAACTATGGCTACACCTTC
CDR3: CASSIFGANYGYTF

J: TRBJ2-1
size: NA
V: TRBV15
D: TRBD1
DNA: TGTGCCACCAGCAGAGGAGGGACAGGGGGCAATGAGCAGTTCTTC
CDR3: CATSRGGTGGNEQFF

J: TRBJ1-2
size: NA
V: TRBV11-1
D: NA
DNA: TGTGCCAGCACCCCGGGACCGACAGGTTATGGCTACACCTTC
CDR3: CASTPGPTGYGYTF

J: TRBJ1-2
size: NA
V: TRBV5-6
D: TRBD1
DNA: TGTGCCAGCAATCAGGACAGGGGGGGCTACACCTTC
CDR3: CASNQDRGGYTF

J: TRBJ2-7
size: once
V: TRBV28
D: NA
DNA: TGTGCCAGCAGTTGGACTACCGGAGGGGAGCAGTACTTC
CDR3: CASSWTTGGEQYF

J: TRBJ1-2
size: NA
V: TRBV6-5
D: NA
DNA: TGTGCCAGCAGAGCCCCCGGGGGGACTAACTATGGCTACACCTTC
CDR3: CASRAPGGTNYGYTF

J: TRBJ2-3
size: NA
V: TRBV13
D: NA
DNA: TGTGCCAGCAGCCCCACCCGCGGGGTGGAGGATACGCAGTATTTT
CDR3: CASSPTRGVEDTQYF

J: TRBJ2-3
size: NA
V: TRBV19
D: TRBD1
DNA: TGTGCCAGCGGGACAGGGGGTCAGGATACGCAGTATTTT
CDR3: CASGTGGQDTQYF

J: TRBJ1-2
size: NA
V: TRBV7-2
D: TRBD1
DNA: TGTGCCAGCAGCATCACCGGGACAGGGGGCTTCGGCTATGGCTACACCTTC
CDR3: CASSITGTGGFGYGYTF

J: TRBJ1-5
size: NA
V: TRBV19
D: NA
DNA: TGTGCCAGTAGTCCCTTTACAGGGTCGAACCAGCCCCAGCATTTT
CDR3: CASSPFTGSNQPQHF

J: TRBJ2-3
size: NA
V: TRBV2
D: TRBD2
DNA: TGTGCCAGCAGCGCTACCCCGGGACTAGCAACAGATACGCAGTATTTT
CDR3: CASSATPGLATDTQYF

J: TRBJ2-1
size: NA
V: TRBV6-6
D: TRBD2
DNA: TGTGCCAGCAGTTTGTGGGGGGGTAATGAGCAGTTCTTC
CDR3: CASSLWGGNEQFF

J: TRBJ1-6
size: NA
V: TRBV5-6
D: TRBD1
DNA: TGTGCCAGCAGCTTGGGAACAGGGGCCAGCTCCTATAATTCACCCCTCCACTTT
CDR3: CASSLGTGASSYNSPLHF

J: TRBJ2-7
size: NA
V: TRBV5-6
D: TRBD1
DNA: TGTGCCAGCAGCTCGGGTAGGGGGCAGGTCTACGAGCAGTACTTC
CDR3: CASSSGRGQVYEQYF

J: TRBJ1-5
size: NA
V: TRBV10-1
D: NA
DNA: TGCGCCAGCAGTGAGATCGGGGGTTCGCGCCAGCCCCAGCATTTT
CDR3: CASSEIGGSRQPQHF

J: TRBJ1-6
size: NA
V: TRBV6-1
D: TRBD1
DNA: TGTGCCAGCAGTGACAGGGGGCTAGATGATTCACCCCTCCACTTT
CDR3: CASSDRGLDDSPLHF

J: TRBJ1-1
size: NA
V: TRBV27
D: NA
DNA: TGTGCCAGCAGTTTTTCGGGGACTGAAGCTTTCTTT
CDR3: CASSFSGTEAFF

J: TRBJ2-7
size: NA
V: TRBV14
D: NA
DNA: TGTGCCAGCAGCCAAGATCCCGCGGGTCTCGAGCAGTACTTC
CDR3: CASSQDPAGLEQYF

J: TRBJ2-6
size: NA
V: TRBV6-5
D: NA
DNA: TGTGCCAGCAGTTACTCGAGCTCTGGGGCCAACGTCCTGACTTTC
CDR3: CASSYSSSGANVLTF

J: TRBJ1-1
size: NA
V: TRBV6-6
D: NA
DNA: TGTGCCAGCACTCCAACGGGCACTGAAGCTTTCTTT
CDR3: CASTPTGTEAFF

J: TRBJ2-7
size: NA
V: TRBV2
D: TRBD1
DNA: TGTGCCAGCAGGCAAGGGGGCCCTTTCTACGAGCAGTACTTC
CDR3: CASRQGGPFYEQYF

J: TRBJ1-1
size: NA
V: TRBV25-1
D: NA
DNA: TGTGCCAGCATCCGGAGCGGGAATTGGGGGACTGAAGCTTTCTTT
CDR3: CASIRSGNWGTEAFF

J: TRBJ2-3
size: NA
V: TRBV6-4
D: NA
DNA: TGTGCCAGCAGTGACGCAGGGGTGGGAGATACGCAGTATTTT
CDR3: CASSDAGVGDTQYF

J: TRBJ2-1
size: once
V: TRBV11-2
D: TRBD2
DNA: TGTGCCAGCAGCTTCGGGACTAGCGGACTCTACAATGAGCAGTTCTTC
CDR3: CASSFGTSGLYNEQFF

J: TRBJ1-2
size: NA
V: TRBV19
D: TRBD1
DNA: TGTGCCAGTAGGGGACAGGGACACCCTGACTTC
CDR3: CASRGQGHPDF

J: TRBJ2-1
size: NA
V: TRBV7-9
D: NA
DNA: TGTGCCAGCAGCGGTCTAGGCTCCTACAATGAGCAGTTCTTC
CDR3: CASSGLGSYNEQFF

J: TRBJ2-5
size: NA
V: TRBV12-5
D: TRBD1
DNA: TGTGCTAGTGGTTTAGTTACAGGGGGCTTAGTGGAGACCCAGTACTTC
CDR3: CASGLVTGGLVETQYF

J: TRBJ1-4
size: NA
V: TRBV30
D: NA
DNA: TGTGCCTGGAGTGAGGGGAGGGCCGGGGAAAAACTGTTTTTT
CDR3: CAWSEGRAGEKLFF

J: TRBJ1-3
size: NA
V: TRBV5-6
D: NA
DNA: TGTGCCAGCAGCCCCCTGGACAGAGCTGGAAACACCATATATTTT
CDR3: CASSPLDRAGNTIYF

J: TRBJ2-6
size: NA
V: TRBV27
D: NA
DNA: TGTGCCAGCAGTCCCACTGGGGCCAACGTCCTGACTTTC
CDR3: CASSPTGANVLTF

J: TRBJ2-2
size: NA
V: TRBV7-6
D: TRBD2
DNA: TGTGCCAGCAGCTTTCGCGGGGGGAACACCGGGGAGCTGTTTTTT
CDR3: CASSFRGGNTGELFF

J: TRBJ1-2
size: NA
V: TRBV4-1
D: NA
DNA: TGCGCCAGCAGCTTAAACCAGGCCCAGGGTGGTGGCGGCTACACCTTC
CDR3: CASSLNQAQGGGGYTF

J: TRBJ2-2
size: NA
V: TRBV7-9
D: NA
DNA: TGTGCCAGCGGATATTTACAGCAGAACACCGGGGAGCTGTTTTTT
CDR3: CASGYLQQNTGELFF

J: TRBJ1-6
size: NA
V: TRBV4-3
D: NA
DNA: TGCGCCAGCAGCCAAGAGGCACAGGGATATAATTCACCCCTCCACTTT
CDR3: CASSQEAQGYNSPLHF

J: TRBJ2-3
size: NA
V: TRBV2
D: NA
DNA: TGTGCCAGCAGTGTGGTCGGGGATACGCAGTATTTT
CDR3: CASSVVGDTQYF

J: TRBJ1-1
size: NA
V: TRBV2
D: TRBD1
DNA: TGTGCCAGCAGTGAATACGGGACAGGGGTCACTGAAGCTTTCTTT
CDR3: CASSEYGTGVTEAFF

J: TRBJ2-7
size: NA
V: TRBV27
D: TRBD1
DNA: TGTGCCAGCAGTTTTAACAGGGGGTGGGACGAGCAGTACTTC
CDR3: CASSFNRGWDEQYF

J: TRBJ2-5
size: NA
V: TRBV7-7
D: NA
DNA: TGTGCCAGCAGCTTAGGTTTGGGGGCTACGGAGACCCAGTACTTC
CDR3: CASSLGLGATETQYF

J: TRBJ1-4
size: few
V: TRBV19
D: NA
DNA: TGTGCCAGTAGTTCCTCAGGACTGTCAACTAATGAAAAACTGTTTTTT
CDR3: CASSSSGLSTNEKLFF

J: TRBJ1-3
size: few
V: TRBV30
D: TRBD1
DNA: TGTGCCTGGGCCCGGACAGGGGCCATTGGAAACACCATATATTTT
CDR3: CAWARTGAIGNTIYF